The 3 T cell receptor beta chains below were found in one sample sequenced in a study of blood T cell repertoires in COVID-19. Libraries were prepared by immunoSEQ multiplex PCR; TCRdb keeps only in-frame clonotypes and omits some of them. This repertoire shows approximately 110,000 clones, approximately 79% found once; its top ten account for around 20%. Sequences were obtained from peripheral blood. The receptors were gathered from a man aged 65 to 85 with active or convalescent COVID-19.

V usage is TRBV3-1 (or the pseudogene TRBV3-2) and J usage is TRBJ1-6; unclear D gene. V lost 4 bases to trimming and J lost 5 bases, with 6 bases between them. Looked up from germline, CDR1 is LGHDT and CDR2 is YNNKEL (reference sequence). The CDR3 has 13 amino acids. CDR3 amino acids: CASSPTNNSPLHF. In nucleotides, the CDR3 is TGTGCCAGCAGCCCGACAAATAATTCACCCCTCCACTTT.

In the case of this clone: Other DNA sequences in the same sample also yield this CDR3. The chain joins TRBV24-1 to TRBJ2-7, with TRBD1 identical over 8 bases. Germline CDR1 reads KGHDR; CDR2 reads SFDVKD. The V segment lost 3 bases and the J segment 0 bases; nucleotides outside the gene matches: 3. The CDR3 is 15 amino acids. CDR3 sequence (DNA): TGTGCCACCAGTGATGGTCAGGGGGCCTCCTACGAGCAGTACTTC. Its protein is CATSDGQGASYEQYF.

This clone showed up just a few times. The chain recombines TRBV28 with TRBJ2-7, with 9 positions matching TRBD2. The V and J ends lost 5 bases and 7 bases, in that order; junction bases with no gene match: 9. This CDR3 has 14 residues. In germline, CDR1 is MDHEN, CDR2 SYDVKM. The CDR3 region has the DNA TGTGCCAGCAGTCAGGTTAGCGGGGGTAAGGAGCAGTACTTC. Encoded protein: CASSQVSGGKEQYF.